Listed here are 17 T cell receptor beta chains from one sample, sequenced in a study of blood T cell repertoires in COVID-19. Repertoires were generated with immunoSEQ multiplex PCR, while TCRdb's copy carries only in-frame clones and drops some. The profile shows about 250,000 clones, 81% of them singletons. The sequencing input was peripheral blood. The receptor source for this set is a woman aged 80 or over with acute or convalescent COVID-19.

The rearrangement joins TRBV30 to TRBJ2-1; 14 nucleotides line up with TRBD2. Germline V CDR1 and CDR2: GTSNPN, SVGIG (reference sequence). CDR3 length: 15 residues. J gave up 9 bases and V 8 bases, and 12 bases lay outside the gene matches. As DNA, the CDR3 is TGTGCCAAATCCGGCCGACTAGCGGGAGGGGTTGAGCAGTTCTTC. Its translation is CAKSGRLAGGVEQFF.

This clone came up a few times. CDR3 nucleotide sequence: TGTGCCAGCAGCCCTGATTGGGGGGCTAACTATGGCTACACCTTC. Amino acid sequence: CASSPDWGANYGYTF. This chain links TRBV3-1 (or the pseudogene TRBV3-2) with TRBJ1-2; D perhaps matches TRBD1 (5 bases). The V end was cut by 4 bases, the J end by 0 bases, with 12 bases between. From germline, CDR1 is LGHDT and CDR2 YNNKEL (reference sequence). This CDR3 is 15 amino acids long.

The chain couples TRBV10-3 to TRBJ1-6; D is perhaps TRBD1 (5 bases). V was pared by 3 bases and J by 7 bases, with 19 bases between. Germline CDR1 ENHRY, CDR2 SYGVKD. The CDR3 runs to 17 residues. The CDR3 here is CAISESTVMALNSPLHF. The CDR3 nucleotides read TGTGCCATCAGTGAATCGACAGTGATGGCCTTAAATTCACCCCTCCACTTT.

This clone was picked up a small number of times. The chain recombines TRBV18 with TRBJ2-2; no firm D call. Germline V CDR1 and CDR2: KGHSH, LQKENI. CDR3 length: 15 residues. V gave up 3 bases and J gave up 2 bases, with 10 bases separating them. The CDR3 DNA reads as TGTGCCAGCTCACCCCAGGTCCTTAACACCGGGGAGCTGTTTTTT. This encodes CASSPQVLNTGELFF.

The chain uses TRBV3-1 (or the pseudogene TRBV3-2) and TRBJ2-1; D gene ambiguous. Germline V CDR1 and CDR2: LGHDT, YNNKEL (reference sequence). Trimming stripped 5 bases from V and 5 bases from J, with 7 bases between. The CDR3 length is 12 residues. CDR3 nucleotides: TGTGCCAGCAGCTATCTTGACAATGAGCAGTTCTTC. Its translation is CASSYLDNEQFF.

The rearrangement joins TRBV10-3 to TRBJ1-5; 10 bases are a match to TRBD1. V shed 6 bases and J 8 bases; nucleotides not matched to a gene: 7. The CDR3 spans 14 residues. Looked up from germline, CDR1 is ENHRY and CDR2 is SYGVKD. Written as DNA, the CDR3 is TGTGCCATCAGCCAGGACAGGGGGTTAGAGCCCCAGCATTTT. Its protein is CAISQDRGLEPQHF.

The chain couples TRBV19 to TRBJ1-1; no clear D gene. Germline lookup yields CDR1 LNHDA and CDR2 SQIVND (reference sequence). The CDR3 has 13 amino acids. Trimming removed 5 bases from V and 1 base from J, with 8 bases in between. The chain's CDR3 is CASSEQTNTEAFF. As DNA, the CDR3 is TGTGCCAGTAGTGAACAGACGAACACTGAAGCTTTCTTT.

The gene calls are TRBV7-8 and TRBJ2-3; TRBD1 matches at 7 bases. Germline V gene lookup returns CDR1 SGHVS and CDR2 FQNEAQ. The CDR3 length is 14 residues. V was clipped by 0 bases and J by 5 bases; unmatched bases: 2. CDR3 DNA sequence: TGTGCCAGCAGCTTAGCAGGGGGCAGAGATACGCAGTATTTT. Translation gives CASSLAGGRDTQYF.

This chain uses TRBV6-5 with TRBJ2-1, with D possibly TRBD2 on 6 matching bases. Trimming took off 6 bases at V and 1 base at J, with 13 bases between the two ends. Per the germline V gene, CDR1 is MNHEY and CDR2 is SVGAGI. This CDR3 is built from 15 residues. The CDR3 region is CASSPRRGSYNEQFF. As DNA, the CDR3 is TGTGCCAGCAGCCCCAGGAGGGGTTCCTACAATGAGCAGTTCTTC.

The CDR3 DNA sequence: TGTGCCTGGAGTAACCGGACAGAAAATCAGCCCCAGCATTTT. This sequence encodes CAWSNRTENQPQHF. The rearrangement uses TRBV30 and TRBJ1-5; a weak D match, TRBD1 (6 bases). The CDR3 has 14 amino acids. Trimming removed 2 bases from V and 4 bases from J, with 12 bases in between. Germline CDR1 and CDR2: GTSNPN and SVGIG (reference sequence).

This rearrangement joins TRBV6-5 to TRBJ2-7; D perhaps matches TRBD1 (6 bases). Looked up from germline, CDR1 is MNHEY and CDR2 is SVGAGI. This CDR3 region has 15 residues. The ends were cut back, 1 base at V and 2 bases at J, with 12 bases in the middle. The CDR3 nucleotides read TGTGCCAGCAGTTACTTACCGGGACATCCCTACGAGCAGTACTTC. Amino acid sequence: CASSYLPGHPYEQYF.

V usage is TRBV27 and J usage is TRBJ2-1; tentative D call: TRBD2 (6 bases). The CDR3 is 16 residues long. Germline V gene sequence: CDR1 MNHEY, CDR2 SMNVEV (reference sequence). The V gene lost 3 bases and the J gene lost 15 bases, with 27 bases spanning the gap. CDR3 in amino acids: CASSLTGVSLAYRTFF. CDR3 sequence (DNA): TGTGCCAGCAGTTTGACGGGTGTTTCGCTAGCGTACCGAACGTTCTTC.

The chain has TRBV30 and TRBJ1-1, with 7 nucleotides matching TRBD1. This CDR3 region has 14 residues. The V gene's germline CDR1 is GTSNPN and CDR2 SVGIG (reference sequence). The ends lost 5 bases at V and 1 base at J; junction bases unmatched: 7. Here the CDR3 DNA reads TGTGCCTGGTCCCTAGGACAGGCGAACACTGAAGCTTTCTTT. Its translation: CAWSLGQANTEAFF.

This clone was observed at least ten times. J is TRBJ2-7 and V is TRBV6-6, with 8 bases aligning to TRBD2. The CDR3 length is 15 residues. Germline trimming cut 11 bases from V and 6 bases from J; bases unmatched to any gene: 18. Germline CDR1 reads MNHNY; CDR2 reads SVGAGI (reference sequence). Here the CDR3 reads CAAARGEGGYPEQYF. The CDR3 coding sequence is TGTGCCGCAGCGCGGGGGGAGGGCGGCTACCCCGAGCAGTACTTC.

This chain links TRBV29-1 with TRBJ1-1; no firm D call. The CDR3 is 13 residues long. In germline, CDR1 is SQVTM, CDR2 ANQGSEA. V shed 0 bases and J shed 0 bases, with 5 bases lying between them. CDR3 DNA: TGCAGCGTTGAAGATACGGTGAACACTGAAGCTTTCTTT. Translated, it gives CSVEDTVNTEAFF.

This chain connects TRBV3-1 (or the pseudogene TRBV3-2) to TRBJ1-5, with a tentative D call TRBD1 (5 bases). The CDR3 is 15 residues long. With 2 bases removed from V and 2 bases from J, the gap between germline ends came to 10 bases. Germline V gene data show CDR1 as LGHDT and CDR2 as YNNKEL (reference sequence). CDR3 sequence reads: CASSQSGGGNQPQHF. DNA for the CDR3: TGTGCCAGCAGCCAATCCGGGGGGGGCAATCAGCCCCAGCATTTT.

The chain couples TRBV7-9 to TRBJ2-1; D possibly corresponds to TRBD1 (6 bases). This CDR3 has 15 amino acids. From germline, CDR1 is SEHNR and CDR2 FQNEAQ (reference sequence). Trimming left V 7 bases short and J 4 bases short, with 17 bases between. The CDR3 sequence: CASNLQGKDYNEQFF. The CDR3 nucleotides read TGTGCCAGCAACCTACAGGGCAAAGATTACAATGAGCAGTTCTTC.